This T cell receptor (beta chain) emerged from a study of T cell changes during pregnancy in multiple sclerosis. Between the trimmed V and J ends, which lost 0 bases and 3 bases, there was a span of 7 bases. Germline values: CDR1 SGHRS, CDR2 YFSETQ. The CDR3 is 13 residues long. Assay: immunoSEQ multiplex PCR; the TCRdb copy retains only in-frame clones and omits some. In the table there are around 50,000 clones, around nine tenths of which are singletons. The source of this sequence is a human donor whose cells served as feeder cells for cultures in a pregnancy study. The rearrangement uses TRBV5-1 and TRBJ2-7; D call uncertain. Sequenced input: peripheral blood from another person, used as feeder cells. In DNA form, the CDR3 reads TGCGCCAGCAGCTTGGAGGGCGGCTACGAGCAGTACTTC. Translating it yields CASSLEGGYEQYF.